The clone carrying this T cell receptor (beta chain) was detected only a few times. This sample is drawn from a study of patients and donors after allogeneic stem cell transplantation. Trimming cost V 5 bases and J 2 bases, with 14 bases left between them. Germline values: CDR1 SGHVS, CDR2 FQNEAQ. This CDR3 is built from 15 residues. TCRdb reprocessed the RT-PCR reads via MiXCR and lists one record per CDR3 protein. Of hundreds of thousands of distinct CDR3 sequences listed, roughly 17% were seen once; the top ten hold less than 8.5%. The chain uses TRBV7-8 and TRBJ2-3; unclear D gene. The sequenced sample consisted of blood, either unsorted or a sorted T cell fraction (not recorded which). The TCR comes from a human donor who was either an allogeneic HSCT recipient or a stem cell or donor lymphocyte infusion donor (not recorded which). It is not recorded whose cells these are; they may come from a transplant donor. CDR3 nucleotides: TGTGCCAGCAGCCCATTCCTCGAATCCACAGATACGCAGTATTTT. This gives the protein CASSPFLESTDTQYF.